A selection of T cell receptor beta chains follows, all from one sample in a study of blood T cell repertoires in COVID-19. Produced via immunoSEQ multiplex PCR; TCRdb's table is partial and in-frame only. Of 280,000 or so clones in the sample, about 90% were seen once. Source material: PBMCs or T cells enriched from blood (not recorded which). Receptors originate from a woman younger than 35 with acute COVID-19. Each CDR3 is given with its conserved first and last residue. The D gene is left open where the match is weak. Clone sizes are given selectively: once, few, many, or a class where the clone is expanded.

D: TRBD1
J: TRBJ2-7
V: TRBV7-2
size: -
DNA: TGTGCCACCTCGCCCGGACAGGGCTACGAGCAGTACTTC
CDR3: CATSPGQGYEQYF

D: TRBD2
J: TRBJ2-5
V: TRBV7-9
size: -
DNA: TGTGCCAGCAGCATGAGTACCGGGAGGGAGACCCAGTACTTC
CDR3: CASSMSTGRETQYF

D: -
J: TRBJ2-1
V: TRBV4-1
size: once
DNA: TGCGCCAGCAGCCAAGCCCTTATTCCTAGCTCCTACAATGAGCAGTTCTTC
CDR3: CASSQALIPSSYNEQFF

D: TRBD2
J: TRBJ2-7
V: TRBV7-6
size: -
DNA: TGTGCCAGCAGCTTACGCGCGATCACCGGGACTAGCGGGAGTAGGGCCTACGAGCAGTACTTC
CDR3: CASSLRAITGTSGSRAYEQYF

D: -
J: TRBJ2-7
V: TRBV3-1/TRBV3-2
size: -
DNA: TGTGCCAGCAGCCAAGGGCGCGGACGGGATTTGGGCGAGCAGTACTTC
CDR3: CASSQGRGRDLGEQYF

D: -
J: TRBJ1-1
V: TRBV3-1/TRBV3-2
size: once
DNA: TGTGCCAGCAGCCAAAATGGGGGCAGAAGTAGAACTGAAGCTTTCTTT
CDR3: CASSQNGGRSRTEAFF

D: -
J: TRBJ2-7
V: TRBV4-1
size: -
DNA: TGCGCCAGCAGCCAAGGGGAGTTAAGACCTTACGAGCAGTACTTC
CDR3: CASSQGELRPYEQYF

D: -
J: TRBJ2-7
V: TRBV19
size: -
DNA: TGTGCCAGTAGTATAGAACAGAACTCCTACGAGCAGTACTTC
CDR3: CASSIEQNSYEQYF

D: -
J: TRBJ1-4
V: TRBV7-9
size: -
DNA: TGTGCCAGCAGCTTAGCGTATTCCGTGAGGGAAAAACTGTTTTTT
CDR3: CASSLAYSVREKLFF

D: -
J: TRBJ1-1
V: TRBV19
size: -
DNA: TGTGCCAGTAGTATAATGGCCAGTAACACTGAAGCTTTCTTT
CDR3: CASSIMASNTEAFF

D: TRBD1
J: TRBJ1-2
V: TRBV6-4
size: -
DNA: TGTGCCAGCAGTCCCGGGACAGGGTTGGGCGGCTACACCTTC
CDR3: CASSPGTGLGGYTF

D: TRBD2
J: TRBJ2-1
V: TRBV18
size: -
DNA: TGTGCCAGCTCACTGTGGACTAGCGGGACCAATGAGCAGTTCTTC
CDR3: CASSLWTSGTNEQFF

D: TRBD1
J: TRBJ2-1
V: TRBV7-9
size: -
DNA: TGTGCCAGCAGCTCGCCGGGACAGGGGGTCAATGAGCAGTTCTTC
CDR3: CASSSPGQGVNEQFF

D: -
J: TRBJ2-3
V: TRBV11-2
size: -
DNA: TGTGCCAGCAGCCGAGTCCGCGGGGATACGCAGTATTTT
CDR3: CASSRVRGDTQYF

D: -
J: TRBJ2-7
V: TRBV5-5
size: few
DNA: TGTGCCAGCAGATCCCCCGTCGGGGGGCACTACGAGCAGTACTTC
CDR3: CASRSPVGGHYEQYF

D: -
J: TRBJ2-4
V: TRBV5-6
size: -
DNA: TGTGCCAGCAGCTTTGCCCCTCAGGCCAAAAACATTCAGTACTTC
CDR3: CASSFAPQAKNIQYF

D: TRBD2
J: TRBJ2-5
V: TRBV2
size: -
DNA: TGTGCCAGCAGCCTTACTAGCGCCCAAGAGACCCAGTACTTC
CDR3: CASSLTSAQETQYF

D: TRBD1
J: TRBJ2-7
V: TRBV14
size: -
DNA: TGTGCCAGCAGCCTTCGGGACAGGTACGAGCAGTACTTC
CDR3: CASSLRDRYEQYF

D: -
J: TRBJ1-3
V: TRBV18
size: -
DNA: TGTGCCAGCTCACCACCGGCTAGGAGGGCCTCTGGAAACACCATATATTTT
CDR3: CASSPPARRASGNTIYF

D: -
J: TRBJ2-1
V: TRBV19
size: -
DNA: TGTGCCAGCAATGACTTGTTCAATGAGCAGTTCTTC
CDR3: CASNDLFNEQFF

D: TRBD1
J: TRBJ2-1
V: TRBV6-5
size: once
DNA: TGTGCCAGCAGACTGACAGGGGCGAGCGATGAGCAGTTCTTC
CDR3: CASRLTGASDEQFF

D: -
J: TRBJ1-4
V: TRBV29-1
size: -
DNA: TGCAGCGTCCTCGGCGCGGGGGGGCCCAAACTGTTTTTT
CDR3: CSVLGAGGPKLFF

D: TRBD2
J: TRBJ2-2
V: TRBV11-2
size: -
DNA: TGTGCCAGCAGCCAGGGACTAGCGGGAGGGCCAGTCCCCGGGGAGCTGTTTTTT
CDR3: CASSQGLAGGPVPGELFF